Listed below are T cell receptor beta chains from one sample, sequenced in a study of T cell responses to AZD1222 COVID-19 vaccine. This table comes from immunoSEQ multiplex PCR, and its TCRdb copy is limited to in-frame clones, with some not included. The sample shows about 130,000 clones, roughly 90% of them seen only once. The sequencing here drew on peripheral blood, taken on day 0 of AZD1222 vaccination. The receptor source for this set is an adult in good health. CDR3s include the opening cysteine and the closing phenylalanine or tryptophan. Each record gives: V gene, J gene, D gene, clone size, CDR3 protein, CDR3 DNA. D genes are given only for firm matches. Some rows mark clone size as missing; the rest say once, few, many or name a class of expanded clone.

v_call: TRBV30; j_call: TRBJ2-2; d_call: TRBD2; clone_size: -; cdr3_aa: CARSVSSGRAGELFF; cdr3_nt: TGTGCCCGGAGTGTATCGAGCGGGAGGGCCGGGGAGCTGTTTTTT
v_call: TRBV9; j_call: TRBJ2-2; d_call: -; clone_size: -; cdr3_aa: CASSVKGSGTGELFF; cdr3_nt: TGTGCCAGCAGCGTTAAGGGTTCGGGCACCGGGGAGCTGTTTTTT
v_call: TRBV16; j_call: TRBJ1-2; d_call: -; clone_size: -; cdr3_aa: CASSQSSQNYGYTF; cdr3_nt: TGTGCCAGCAGCCAATCGTCACAGAACTATGGCTACACCTTC
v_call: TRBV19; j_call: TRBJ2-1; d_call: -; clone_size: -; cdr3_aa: CASSRRDSLYNEQFF; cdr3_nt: TGTGCCAGTAGCCGGCGGGACTCCCTCTACAATGAGCAGTTCTTC
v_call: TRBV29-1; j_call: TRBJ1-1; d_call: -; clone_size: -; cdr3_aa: CSVERRGNSERGEAFF; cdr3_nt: TGCAGCGTTGAGAGGAGGGGTAACTCCGAAAGAGGGGAAGCTTTCTTT
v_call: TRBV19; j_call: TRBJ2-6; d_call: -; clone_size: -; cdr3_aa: CASSISGTLSSGANVLTF; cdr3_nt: TGTGCCAGTAGTATCTCCGGGACTCTAAGCTCTGGGGCCAACGTCCTGACTTTC
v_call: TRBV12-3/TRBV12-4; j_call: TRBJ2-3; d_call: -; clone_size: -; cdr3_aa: CASSPGRGTQYF; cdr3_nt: TGTGCCAGCAGTCCTGGGCGAGGTACGCAGTATTTT
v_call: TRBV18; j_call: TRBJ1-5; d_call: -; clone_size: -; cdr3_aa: CASSRTGGRSNQPQHF; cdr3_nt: TGTGCCAGCTCTCGGACGGGGGGCCGTAGCAATCAGCCCCAGCATTTT
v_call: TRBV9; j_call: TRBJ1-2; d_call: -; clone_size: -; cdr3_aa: CASSPEGLGGRYGYTF; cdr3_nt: TGTGCCAGCAGCCCGGAGGGGTTGGGGGGCCGCTATGGCTACACCTTC
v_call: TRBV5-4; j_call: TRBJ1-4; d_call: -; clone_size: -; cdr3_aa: CASSLVGFTTNEKLFF; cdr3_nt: TGTGCCAGCAGCTTGGTAGGGTTTACAACTAATGAAAAACTGTTTTTT
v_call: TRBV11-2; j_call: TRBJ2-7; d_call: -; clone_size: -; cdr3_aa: CASSFRTFPGFSSYEQYF; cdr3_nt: TGTGCCAGCAGCTTCCGAACCTTCCCAGGCTTTAGCTCCTACGAGCAGTACTTC
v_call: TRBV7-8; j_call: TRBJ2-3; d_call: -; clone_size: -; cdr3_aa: CASSLVDSTDTQYF; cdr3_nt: TGTGCCAGCAGCTTAGTGGACAGCACAGATACGCAGTATTTT
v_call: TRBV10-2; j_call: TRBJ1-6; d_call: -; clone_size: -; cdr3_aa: CASREDLRRSYNSPLHF; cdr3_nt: TGCGCCAGCAGAGAGGACCTTCGGAGATCCTATAATTCACCCCTCCACTTT
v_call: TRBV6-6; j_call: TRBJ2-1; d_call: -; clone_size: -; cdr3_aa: CASSRGGTTLGEQFF; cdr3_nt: TGTGCCAGCAGCCGAGGAGGGACCACGCTAGGGGAGCAGTTCTTC
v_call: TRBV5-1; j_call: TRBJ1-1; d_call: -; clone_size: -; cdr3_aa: CASSYTDTEAFF; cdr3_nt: TGCGCCAGCAGCTACACGGACACTGAAGCTTTCTTT
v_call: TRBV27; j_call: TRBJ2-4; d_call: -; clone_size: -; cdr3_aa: CASSLSGSWGRLAKNIQYF; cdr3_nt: TGTGCCAGCAGTTTATCTGGGTCGTGGGGGCGTCTAGCCAAAAACATTCAGTACTTC
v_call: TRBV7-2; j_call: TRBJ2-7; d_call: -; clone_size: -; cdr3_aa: CASSPRSGPQYEQYF; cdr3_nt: TGTGCCAGCAGCCCCCGGTCGGGACCTCAATACGAGCAGTACTTC
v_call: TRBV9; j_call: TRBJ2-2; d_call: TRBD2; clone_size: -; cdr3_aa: CASSASGPGELFF; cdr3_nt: TGTGCCAGCAGCGCTAGCGGGCCCGGGGAGCTGTTTTTT
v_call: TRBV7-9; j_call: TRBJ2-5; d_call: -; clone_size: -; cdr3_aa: CASSPRAPETQYF; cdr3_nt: TGTGCCAGCAGTCCGAGGGCCCCAGAGACCCAGTACTTC
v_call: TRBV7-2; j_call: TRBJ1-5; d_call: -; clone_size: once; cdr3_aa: CASSWVRGGNQPQHF; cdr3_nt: TGTGCCAGCAGCTGGGTCAGGGGTGGCAATCAGCCCCAGCATTTT
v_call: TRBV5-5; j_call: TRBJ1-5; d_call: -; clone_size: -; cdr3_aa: CASSLDRWGGSVNQPQHF; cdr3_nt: TGTGCCAGCAGCTTGGATAGGTGGGGAGGGTCCGTCAATCAGCCCCAGCATTTT
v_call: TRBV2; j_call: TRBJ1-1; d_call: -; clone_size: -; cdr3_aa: CASSQVTVNTEAFF; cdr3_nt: TGTGCCAGCAGCCAAGTGACGGTGAACACTGAAGCTTTCTTT
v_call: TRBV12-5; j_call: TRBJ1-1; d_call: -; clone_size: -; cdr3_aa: CASDAPLNTEAFF; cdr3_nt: TGTGCTAGTGATGCGCCCCTTAACACTGAAGCTTTCTTT
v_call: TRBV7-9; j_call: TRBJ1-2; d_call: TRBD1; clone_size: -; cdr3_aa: CASSLEGQATYGYTF; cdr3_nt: TGTGCCAGCAGCTTAGAAGGACAGGCCACCTATGGCTACACCTTC
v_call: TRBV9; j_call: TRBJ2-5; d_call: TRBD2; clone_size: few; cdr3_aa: CASSVAPGGVKETQYF; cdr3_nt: TGTGCCAGCAGCGTAGCCCCGGGAGGGGTTAAAGAGACCCAGTACTTC
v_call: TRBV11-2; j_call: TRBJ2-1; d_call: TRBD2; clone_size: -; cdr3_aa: CASTLTRVAGGNGNEQFF; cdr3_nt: TGTGCCAGCACCCTTACGAGGGTAGCGGGAGGGAATGGCAATGAGCAGTTCTTC
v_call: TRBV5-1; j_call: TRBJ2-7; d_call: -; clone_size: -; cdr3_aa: CASREQGSIFYEQYF; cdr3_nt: TGCGCCAGCAGAGAACAGGGATCTATCTTCTACGAGCAGTACTTC
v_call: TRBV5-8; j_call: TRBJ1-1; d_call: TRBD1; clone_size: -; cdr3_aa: CASSHNRQGTIGTEAFF; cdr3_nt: TGTGCCAGCAGCCACAACCGACAGGGAACAATTGGGACTGAAGCTTTCTTT
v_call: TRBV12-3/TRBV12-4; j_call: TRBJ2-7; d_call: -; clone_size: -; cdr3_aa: CASSQGGEQYF; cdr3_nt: TGTGCCAGCTCTCAGGGGGGCGAGCAGTACTTC
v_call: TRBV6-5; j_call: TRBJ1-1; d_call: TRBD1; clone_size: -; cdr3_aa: CASSLGQALTWGAFF; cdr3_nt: TGTGCCAGCAGTTTGGGACAGGCCCTCACCTGGGGAGCTTTCTTT
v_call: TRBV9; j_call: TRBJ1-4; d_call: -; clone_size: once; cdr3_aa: CASSEAGGANEKLFF; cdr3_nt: TGTGCCAGCAGCGAAGCGGGGGGGGCTAATGAAAAACTGTTTTTT
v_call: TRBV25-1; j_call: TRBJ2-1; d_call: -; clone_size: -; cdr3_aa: CASNRVGAQTSNEQFF; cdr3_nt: TGTGCCAGCAATCGAGTTGGAGCTCAAACGAGCAATGAGCAGTTCTTC
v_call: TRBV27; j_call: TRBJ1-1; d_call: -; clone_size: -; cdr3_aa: CASGGFDTEAFF; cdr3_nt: TGTGCCAGCGGTGGGTTTGACACTGAAGCTTTCTTT
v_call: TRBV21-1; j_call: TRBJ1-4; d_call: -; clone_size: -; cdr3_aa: CASSKVGGMKRATNEKLFF; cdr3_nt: TGTGCCAGCAGCAAAGTGGGGGGAATGAAGAGAGCAACTAATGAAAAACTGTTTTTT
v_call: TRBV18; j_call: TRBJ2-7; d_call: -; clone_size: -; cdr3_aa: CASSPPAYPYEQYF; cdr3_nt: TGTGCCAGCTCACCACCGGCTTACCCCTACGAGCAGTACTTC
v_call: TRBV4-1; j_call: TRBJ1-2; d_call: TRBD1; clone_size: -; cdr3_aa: CASSQALRVRQGDYGYTF; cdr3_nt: TGCGCCAGCAGCCAAGCCCTAAGGGTACGACAGGGGGACTATGGCTACACCTTC
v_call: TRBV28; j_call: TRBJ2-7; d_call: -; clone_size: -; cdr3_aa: CATRGGASFYEQYF; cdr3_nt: TGTGCCACTAGGGGCGGGGCGTCATTCTACGAGCAGTACTTC
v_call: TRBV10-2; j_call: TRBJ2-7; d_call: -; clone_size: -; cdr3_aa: CASSEFRPAYEQYF; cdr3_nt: TGCGCCAGCAGTGAGTTCAGGCCCGCCTACGAGCAGTACTTC
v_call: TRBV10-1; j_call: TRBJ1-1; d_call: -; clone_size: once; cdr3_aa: CASSEGQPNTEAFF; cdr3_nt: TGCGCCAGCAGTGAGGGACAGCCGAACACTGAAGCTTTCTTT
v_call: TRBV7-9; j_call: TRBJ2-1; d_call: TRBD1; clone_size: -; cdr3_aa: CASSTRDRGLTPRGNEQFF; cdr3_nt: TGTGCCAGCAGCACCAGAGACAGGGGGCTAACTCCCAGGGGCAATGAGCAGTTCTTC